The 20 T cell receptor beta chains below were found in one sample sequenced in a study of post-analysis software for immune sequencing data. Findings and caveats of the study: Four to six TRBV segments were more frequent in patients than controls; TRBV5-6, TRBV5-1 and TRBV20-1 belonged to this group.

Libraries were made from TCR beta cDNA, and they carried unique molecular identifiers. Each CDR3 protein gets one entry after TCRdb re-called the PCR reads with MiXCR. The sample shows hundreds of thousands of distinct CDR3 sequences, about 27% of them seen only once. What these receptors recognize is not known. The specimen was blood. The receptor source for this set is a girl under 18 with multiple sclerosis.

The V and J genes are TRBV7-9 and TRBJ1-1; no clear D. V lost 5 bases to trimming and J lost 9 bases, with 7 bases between them. The CDR3 consists of 10 residues. Germline values: CDR1 SEHNR, CDR2 FQNEAQ (reference sequence). CDR3 loop: CASSAIKAFF. CDR3 nucleotide sequence: TGTGCCAGCAGCGCCATAAAAGCTTTCTTT.

The V and J genes are TRBV29-1 and TRBJ1-1; D call uncertain. The CDR3 has 10 residues. Germline V gene sequence: CDR1 SQVTM, CDR2 ANQGSEA. The V end was cut by 8 bases, the J end by 2 bases, with 6 bases between. In DNA form, the CDR3 reads TGCAGCCCAAGTAACACTGAAGCTTTCTTT. Protein: CSPSNTEAFF.

This clonotype was seen more than once but under ten times. Written as DNA, the CDR3 is TGCGCCAGCAGCTCGAACACAGGGCGAGAGACCCAGTACTTC. The encoded protein is CASSSNTGRETQYF. The rearrangement uses TRBV5-1 and TRBJ2-5; D perhaps matches TRBD1 (6 bases). This CDR3 has 14 amino acids. V lost 3 bases, J lost 4 bases, and 13 bases lay in between. Germline V gene lookup returns CDR1 SGHRS and CDR2 YFSETQ.

CDR3 residues: CSAINQGLYEQYF. Here the CDR3 DNA reads TGCAGTGCTATTAACCAGGGGCTCTACGAGCAGTACTTC. This chain connects TRBV20-1 to TRBJ2-7, with D possibly matching TRBD1 (6 bases). The ends were cut back, 4 bases at V and 3 bases at J, with 13 bases in the middle. Germline V gene data show CDR1 as DFQATT and CDR2 as SNEGSKA (reference sequence). The CDR3 spans 13 residues.

The chain links TRBV5-1 to TRBJ2-3; TRBD2 matches at 10 bases. The CDR3 length is 19 residues. Germline loops: CDR1 SGHRS, CDR2 YFSETQ. The junction had 13 bases not matched to a gene; V was cut back by 0 bases and J by 3 bases. The CDR3 DNA follows: TGCGCCAGCAGCTTGGAGTCGCTAGCGGGAGACATTAGGACAGATACGCAGTATTTT. Its protein product is CASSLESLAGDIRTDTQYF.

In its sample, this clonotype was seen a few times. V and J are TRBV7-2 and TRBJ2-3, with TRBD2 matching 10 bases. CDR1 is SGHTA and CDR2 is FQGNSA in the germline V gene. The CDR3 totals 16 residues. Trimming cost V 4 bases and J 4 bases; bases outside gene matches: 8. In nucleotides, the CDR3 is TGTGCCAGCAGCTCCCAGAGCGGGAGGGTCGCAGATACGCAGTATTTT. Its protein is CASSSQSGRVADTQYF.

This clonotype was detected only once. This chain connects TRBV5-6 to TRBJ1-2, with a tentative D call TRBD1 (6 bases). The V and J ends lost 4 bases and 0 bases respectively, with 16 bases between them. Germline V gene sequence: CDR1 SGHDT, CDR2 YYEEEE. The CDR3 loop spans 16 amino acids. The CDR3: CASSLTGNSANYGYTF. In nucleotides, the CDR3 is TGTGCCAGCAGCCTCACAGGGAACTCAGCTAACTATGGCTACACCTTC.

This clonotype occurred a few times. The chain combines TRBV5-5 with TRBJ1-2; the D gene is possibly TRBD1 (5 bases). V lost 3 bases and J lost 6, with 15 bases in between. Germline CDR1 is SGHKS and CDR2 is YYEKEE (reference sequence). The CDR3 has 14 residues. The CDR3 region is CASSSWGDGHGYTF. The CDR3 region has the DNA TGTGCCAGCAGCTCGTGGGGGGACGGACATGGCTACACCTTC.

The chain links TRBV9 to TRBJ2-4; TRBD2 matches 7 bases. Germline trimming cut 0 bases from V and 13 bases from J; bases unmatched to any gene: 10. Germline CDR1 SGDLS, CDR2 YYNGEE. CDR3 length: 14 amino acids. This CDR3 is CASSVGGGFNEQYF. For the CDR3, the DNA is TGTGCCAGCAGCGTAGGCGGGGGTTTCAATGAGCAGTACTTC.

The chain employs TRBV6-4 and TRBJ1-4; no firm D call. CDR1 and CDR2 from the germline V gene are MRHNA and SNTAGT. This CDR3 comprises 13 residues. The V end lost 3 bases, the J end lost 3 bases, and 5 bases lay between the germline ends. The CDR3 reads CASSEGPNEKLFF. CDR3 bases: TGTGCCAGCAGTGAAGGACCTAATGAAAAACTGTTTTTT.

This clonotype has more than one count but fewer than ten. The chain is built from TRBV5-6 and TRBJ2-4; D not resolved. The CDR3 has 14 amino acids. The V gene's germline CDR1 is SGHDT and CDR2 YYEEEE. The V and J ends lost 6 bases and 3 bases respectively, with 13 bases between them. DNA of the CDR3: TGTGCCAGCAAACGCGGATTAGGCAAAAACATTCAGTACTTC. Its translation is CASKRGLGKNIQYF.

This clonotype was counted only a few times. CDR3 in amino acids: CSVAGAEAFF. The DNA for the CDR3 is TGCAGCGTTGCTGGGGCAGAAGCTTTCTTT. The genes are TRBV29-1 and TRBJ1-1, with a tentative D call TRBD1 (5 bases). The length of the CDR3 is 10 residues. Per the germline V gene, CDR1 is SQVTM and CDR2 is ANQGSEA. Trimming took off 4 bases at V and 8 bases at J, with 8 bases between the two ends.

This clonotype has just a few counts. The chain carries TRBV20-1 and TRBJ1-2; TRBD1 might be the D (6 bases). Germline assignment: CDR1 DFQATT and CDR2 SNEGSKA (reference sequence). The CDR3 is made up of 14 amino acids. The V end lost 1 base, the J end lost 2 bases, and 11 bases lay between the germline ends. The CDR3 here is CSARGRTVNYGYTF. For the CDR3, the DNA is TGCAGTGCTAGAGGCAGGACAGTCAACTATGGCTACACCTTC.

The chain has TRBV6-1 and TRBJ1-1, with TRBD1 as a possible D gene (5 bases). V was clipped by 5 bases and J by 0 bases, with 19 bases between them. CDR3 length: 17 residues. Germline values: CDR1 MNHNS, CDR2 SASEGT. In nucleotides, the CDR3 is TGTGCCAGCAGTCCGAGAAGGGGAATGGGAATGAACACTGAAGCTTTCTTT. The encoded protein is CASSPRRGMGMNTEAFF.

This rearrangement joins TRBV7-9 to TRBJ2-7, with no clear D. Matching the DNA end better, TRBJ2-5 makes the J call doubtful. CDR3 size: 15 residues. The germline gives CDR1 SEHNR, CDR2 FQNEAQ (reference sequence). The CDR3 sequence: CASSLVRQAEETQYF. CDR3 sequence (DNA): TGTGCCAGCAGCTTAGTGCGGCAGGCGGAAGAGACCCAGTACTTC.

As concerns this clonotype: A much larger clone lies a single base off, so this may be a read error. This sequence joins TRBV27 and TRBJ2-7; D is perhaps TRBD1 or TRBD2 (5 bases each). This CDR3 is built from 14 residues. The germline gives CDR1 MNHEY, CDR2 SMNVEV (reference sequence). V lost 5 bases and J lost 3, with 14 bases in between. Here the CDR3 reads CASSGSGRIYEQYF. Here the CDR3 DNA reads TGTGCCAGCAGTGGATCGGGACGGATCTACGAGCAGTACTTC.

This clonotype has just a few counts. This chain connects TRBV6-5 to TRBJ1-1, with D perhaps TRBD1 (5 bases). This CDR3 spans 15 amino acids. Trimming stripped 0 bases from V and 2 bases from J, with 10 bases between. Germline CDR1 MNHEY, CDR2 SVGAGI. The CDR3 region is CASSYSSGGNTEAFF. The CDR3 bases are TGTGCCAGCAGTTACTCATCGGGGGGTAACACTGAAGCTTTCTTT.

This clonotype was counted only a few times. V gene TRBV6-2 or TRBV6-3 combines with J gene TRBJ2-4; no definite D call. The ends were cut back, 6 bases at V and 7 bases at J, with 19 bases in the middle. The CDR3 is made up of 15 amino acids. Germline loops: CDR1 MNHEY, CDR2 SVGEGT. The CDR3 DNA sequence: TGTGCCAGCAGACGACCGGGCCCCAAGAGGAACATTCAGTACTTC. Translating gives CASRRPGPKRNIQYF.

The rearrangement joins TRBV10-3 to TRBJ2-1; the D gene could be TRBD1 or TRBD2 (5 bases each). V was clipped by 9 bases and J by 13 bases, with 25 bases between them. Per the germline V gene, CDR1 is ENHRY and CDR2 is SYGVKD. CDR3 size: 14 residues. Here the CDR3 DNA reads TGTGCCATTTCCCTCCCGGGGCCTCAAGAGACCCAGTTCTTC. Its protein is CAISLPGPQETQFF.

The chain combines TRBV20-1 with TRBJ2-1; TRBD2 aligns across 7 bases. Germline assignment: CDR1 DFQATT and CDR2 SNEGSKA (reference sequence). The CDR3 has 13 residues. V lost 5 bases and J lost 5; bases outside the gene matches: 6. The CDR3 region has the DNA TGCAGTGCTCCTGCTAGCGGACACAATGAGCAGTTCTTC. As protein: CSAPASGHNEQFF.